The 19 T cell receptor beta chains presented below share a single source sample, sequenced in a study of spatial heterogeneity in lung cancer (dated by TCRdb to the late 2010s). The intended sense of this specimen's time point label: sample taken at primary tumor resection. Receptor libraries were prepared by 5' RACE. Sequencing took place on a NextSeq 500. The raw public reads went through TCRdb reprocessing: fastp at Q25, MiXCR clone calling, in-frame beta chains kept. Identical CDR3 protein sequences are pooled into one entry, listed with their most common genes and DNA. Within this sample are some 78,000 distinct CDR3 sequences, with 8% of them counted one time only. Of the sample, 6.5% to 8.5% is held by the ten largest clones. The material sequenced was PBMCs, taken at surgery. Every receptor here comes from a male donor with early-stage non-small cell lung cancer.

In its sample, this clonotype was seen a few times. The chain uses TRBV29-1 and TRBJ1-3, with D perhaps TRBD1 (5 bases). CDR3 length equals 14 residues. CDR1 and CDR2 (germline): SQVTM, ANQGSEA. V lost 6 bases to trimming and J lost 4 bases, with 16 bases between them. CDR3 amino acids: CSVYQRNRGNTIYF. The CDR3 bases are TGCAGCGTCTATCAACGCAACAGGGGAAACACCATATATTTT.

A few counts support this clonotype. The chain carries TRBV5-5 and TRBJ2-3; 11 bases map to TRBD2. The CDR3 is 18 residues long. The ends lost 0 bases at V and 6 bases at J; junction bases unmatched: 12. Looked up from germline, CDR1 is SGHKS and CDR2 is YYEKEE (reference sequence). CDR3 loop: CASSLAGTSGLRTDTQYF. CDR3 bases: TGTGCCAGCAGCTTGGCCGGGACTAGCGGCCTCAGAACCGATACGCAGTATTTT.

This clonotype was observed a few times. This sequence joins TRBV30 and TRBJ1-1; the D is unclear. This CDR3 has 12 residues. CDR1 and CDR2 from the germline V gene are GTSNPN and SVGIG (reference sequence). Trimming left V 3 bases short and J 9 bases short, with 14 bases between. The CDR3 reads CAWSLPDAKAFF. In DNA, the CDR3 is TGTGCCTGGAGCCTGCCCGACGCGAAAGCTTTCTTT.

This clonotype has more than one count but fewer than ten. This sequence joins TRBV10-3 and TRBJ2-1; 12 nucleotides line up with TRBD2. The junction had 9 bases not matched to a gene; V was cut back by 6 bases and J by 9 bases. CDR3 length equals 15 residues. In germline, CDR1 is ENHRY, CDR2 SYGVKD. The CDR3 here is CAISSLAGGGGEQFF. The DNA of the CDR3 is TGTGCCATCAGCTCACTAGCGGGAGGTGGGGGTGAGCAGTTCTTC.

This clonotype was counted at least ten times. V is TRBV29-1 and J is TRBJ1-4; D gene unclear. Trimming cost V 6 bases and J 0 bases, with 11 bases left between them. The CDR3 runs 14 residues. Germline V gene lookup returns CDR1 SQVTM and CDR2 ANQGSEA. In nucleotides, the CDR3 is TGCAGCGTCAGGACGTACTCAACTAATGAAAAACTGTTTTTT. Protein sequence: CSVRTYSTNEKLFF. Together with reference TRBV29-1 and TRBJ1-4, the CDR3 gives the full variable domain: SAVISQKPSRDICQRGTSLTIQCQVDSQVTMMFWYRQQPGQSLTLIATANQGSEATYESGFVIDKFPISRPNLTFSTLTVSNMSPEDSSIYLCSVRTYSTNEKLFFGSGTQLSVL.

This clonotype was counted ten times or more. CDR3 in DNA: TGTGCCAGCAGCCAAGCGACCGGGGAGCTGTTTTTT. As protein: CASSQATGELFF. The genes are TRBV4-2 and TRBJ2-2; D ambiguous. The CDR3 spans 12 residues. Germline V gene data show CDR1 as LGHNA and CDR2 as YNFKEQ. V was shortened by 1 base and J by 5 bases, with 2 bases between the two germline ends.

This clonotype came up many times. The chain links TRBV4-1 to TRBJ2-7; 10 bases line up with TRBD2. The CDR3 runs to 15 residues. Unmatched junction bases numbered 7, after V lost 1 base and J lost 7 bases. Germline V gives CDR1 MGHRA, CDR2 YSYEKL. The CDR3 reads CASSQGAGGSGEQYF. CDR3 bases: TGCGCCAGCAGCCAAGGAGCGGGAGGGTCGGGAGAGCAGTACTTC.

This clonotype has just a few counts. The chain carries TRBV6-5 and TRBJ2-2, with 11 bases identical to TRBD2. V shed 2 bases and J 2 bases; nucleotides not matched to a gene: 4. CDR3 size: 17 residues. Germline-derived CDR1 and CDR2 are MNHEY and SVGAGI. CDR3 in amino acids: CASSYGGLAGNTGELFF. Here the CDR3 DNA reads TGTGCCAGCAGTTACGGCGGACTAGCGGGTAACACCGGGGAGCTGTTTTTT.

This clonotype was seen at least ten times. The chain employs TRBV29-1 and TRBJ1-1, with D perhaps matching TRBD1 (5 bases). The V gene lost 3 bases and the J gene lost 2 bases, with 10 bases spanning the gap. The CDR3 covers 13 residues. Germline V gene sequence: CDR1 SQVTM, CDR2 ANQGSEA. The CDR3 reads CSVDSTGNTEAFF. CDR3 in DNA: TGCAGCGTTGATAGTACAGGAAACACTGAAGCTTTCTTT.

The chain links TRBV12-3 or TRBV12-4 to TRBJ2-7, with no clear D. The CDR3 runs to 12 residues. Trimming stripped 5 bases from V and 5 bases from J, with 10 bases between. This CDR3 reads CASSRRRNEQYF. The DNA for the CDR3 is TGTGCCAGCAGTAGACGCAGAAACGAGCAGTACTTC.

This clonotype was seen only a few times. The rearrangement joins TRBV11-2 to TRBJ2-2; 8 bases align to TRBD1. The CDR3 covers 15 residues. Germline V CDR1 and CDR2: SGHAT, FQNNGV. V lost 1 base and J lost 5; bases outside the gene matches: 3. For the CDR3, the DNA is TGTGCCAGCAGCTTAGTGACAGGGGAGACCGGGGAGCTGTTTTTT. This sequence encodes CASSLVTGETGELFF.

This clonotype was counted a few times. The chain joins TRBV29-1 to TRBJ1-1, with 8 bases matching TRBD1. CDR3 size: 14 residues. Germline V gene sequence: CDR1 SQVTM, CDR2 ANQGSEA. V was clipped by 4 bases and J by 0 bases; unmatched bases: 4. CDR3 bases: TGCAGCGTTGGCTCAGGGGGCTTGAACACTGAAGCTTTCTTT. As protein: CSVGSGGLNTEAFF. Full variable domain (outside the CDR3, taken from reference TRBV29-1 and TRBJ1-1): SAVISQKPSRDICQRGTSLTIQCQVDSQVTMMFWYRQQPGQSLTLIATANQGSEATYESGFVIDKFPISRPNLTFSTLTVSNMSPEDSSIYLCSVGSGGLNTEAFFGQGTRLTVV.

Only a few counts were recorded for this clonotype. This chain's CDR3 is CASSQGGIYGYTF. CDR3 coding DNA: TGTGCCAGCAGCCAAGGGGGGATCTATGGCTACACCTTC. The rearrangement links TRBV7-9 to TRBJ1-2; D is possibly TRBD1 (6 bases). Germline assignment: CDR1 SEHNR and CDR2 FQNEAQ (reference sequence). The CDR3 consists of 13 residues. Trimming took off 5 bases at V and 4 bases at J, with 11 bases between the two ends.

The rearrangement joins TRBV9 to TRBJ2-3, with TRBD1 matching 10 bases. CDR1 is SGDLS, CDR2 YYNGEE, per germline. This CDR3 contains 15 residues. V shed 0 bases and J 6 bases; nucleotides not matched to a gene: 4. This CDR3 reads CASSVDGTGVDTQYF. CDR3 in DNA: TGTGCCAGCAGCGTAGACGGGACAGGGGTCGATACGCAGTATTTT.

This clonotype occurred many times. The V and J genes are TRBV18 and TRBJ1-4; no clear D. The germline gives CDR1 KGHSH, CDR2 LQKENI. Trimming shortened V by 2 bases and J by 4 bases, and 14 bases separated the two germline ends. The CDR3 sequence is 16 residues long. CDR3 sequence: CASSPENVRINEKLFF. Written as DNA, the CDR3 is TGTGCCAGCTCACCAGAGAATGTACGGATTAATGAAAAACTGTTTTTT.

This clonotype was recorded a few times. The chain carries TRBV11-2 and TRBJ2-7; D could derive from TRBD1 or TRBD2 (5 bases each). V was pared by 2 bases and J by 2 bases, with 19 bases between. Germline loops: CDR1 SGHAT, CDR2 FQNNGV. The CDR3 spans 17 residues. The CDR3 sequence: CASSLRGLGNGPYEQYF. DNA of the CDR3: TGTGCCAGCAGCTTACGGGGCTTGGGGAACGGACCCTACGAGCAGTACTTC.

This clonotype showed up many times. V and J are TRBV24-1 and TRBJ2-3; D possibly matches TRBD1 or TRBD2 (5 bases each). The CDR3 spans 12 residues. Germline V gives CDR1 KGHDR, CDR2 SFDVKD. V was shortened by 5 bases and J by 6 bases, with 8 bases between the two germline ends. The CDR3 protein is CATSGDVDTQYF. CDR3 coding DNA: TGTGCCACCAGTGGGGACGTGGATACGCAGTATTTT.

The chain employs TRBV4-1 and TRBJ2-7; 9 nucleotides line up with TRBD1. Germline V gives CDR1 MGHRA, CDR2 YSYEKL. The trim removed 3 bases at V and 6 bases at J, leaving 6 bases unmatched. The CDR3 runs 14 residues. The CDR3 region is CASSHFTGGSEQYF. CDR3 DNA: TGCGCCAGCAGCCATTTCACAGGGGGCTCCGAGCAGTACTTC.

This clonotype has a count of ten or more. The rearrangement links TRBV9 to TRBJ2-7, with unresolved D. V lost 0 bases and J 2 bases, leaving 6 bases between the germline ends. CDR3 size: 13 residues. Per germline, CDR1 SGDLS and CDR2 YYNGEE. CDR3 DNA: TGTGCCAGCAGCGTAGCCCCGGCCTACGAGCAGTACTTC. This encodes CASSVAPAYEQYF.